This T cell receptor beta chain was captured by sequencing in a study of T cell responses to AZD1222 COVID-19 vaccine. Comments on this clone: Its antigen is as yet unknown.

Assay used: immunoSEQ multiplex PCR; TCRdb lists only in-frame clones, some missing. Among about 120,000 clones, 75% to 95% were seen once, and the ten largest hold 4.2%. The CDR3 sequence is 14 residues long. V lost 0 bases to trimming and J lost 2 bases, with 8 bases between them. The V gene's germline CDR1 is LGHDT and CDR2 YNNKEL (reference sequence). Study findings and constraints: Sampled repertoires all dated from after the peak T cell response. White British people made up most donors, females outnumbered males, and clonal diversity was possibly underestimated. The breadth and depth of Spike-specific TCRs increased once two AZD1222 doses had been given. Just 5 to 7 AZD1222 recipients were seropositive at baseline.

Sequences were derived from peripheral blood, sampled 28 days after the second dose of the MenACWY control vaccine. The chain joins TRBV3-1 (or the pseudogene TRBV3-2) to TRBJ2-7; D not resolved. This TCR came from an adult who received the MenACWY meningococcal vaccine as a control. CDR3 sequence reads: CASSQDQVTYEQYF. DNA for the CDR3: TGTGCCAGCAGCCAAGATCAGGTGACCTACGAGCAGTACTTC.